This entry features one T cell receptor (beta chain) sequence. Its antigen is unknown. With 11 bases removed from V and 5 bases from J, the gap between germline ends came to 10 bases. Germline loops: CDR1 ENHRY, CDR2 SYGVKD. The CDR3 covers 12 residues. The data were taken from a study of blood T cells in healthy people across ages. Study results and limitations: Considered underestimates were the diversity estimates obtained from one million T cells.

PCR was performed a second time for about 7 to 11 cycles using a sample-barcoded 5' primer and a J-beta primer mix. MiXCR, applied by TCRdb to the 5' RACE reads, yields one record per CDR3 protein. The repertoire holds roughly 1.5 million distinct CDR3 sequences, with 42% as singletons. The receptor's source is a woman between 18 and 30 years old in good health. Sample: blood. The chain joins TRBV10-3 to TRBJ1-6, with D hard to call. The CDR3 is CASASNNSPLHF. The CDR3 coding sequence is TGTGCCTCGGCGTCGAATAATTCACCCCTCCACTTT.